The clone carrying this T cell receptor beta chain showed up just a few times. Its matching antigen is unknown. Amplification from RNA transcripts yielded the TCR beta CDR3 regions. HTBI primers were employed in first-round RT-PCR, then a second-round multiplex PCR followed. In TCRdb, the multiplex PCR reads were re-called with MiXCR into one record per CDR3 protein. The sample lists approximately 1.2 million distinct CDR3 sequences, 36% seen once, with 8.5% to 14% in the top ten. The data originate from a study of Graves' ophthalmopathy and Graves' hyperthyroidism. Study-wide findings and caveats: Forecasting of ophthalmopathy progression by the model achieved over 55% sensitivity and more than 72% specificity.

Germline CDR1 SGHRS, CDR2 YFSETQ. This CDR3 is 15 amino acids long. V shed 4 bases and J 5 bases; nucleotides not matched to a gene: 8. J is TRBJ1-4 and V is TRBV5-1; 7 bases are shared with TRBD1. Sequencing was carried out using peripheral blood or thyroid tissue (not recorded which). This clonotype originated in an adult man with Graves' hyperthyroidism. The CDR3 coding sequence is TGCGCCAGCAGCCCACAAGGACAGGCAAATGAAAAACTGTTTTTT. As protein: CASSPQGQANEKLFF.